Included here is one T cell receptor beta chain sequence, with context. These data belong to a study of blood T cells in healthy people across ages. A sample-barcoded 5' primer and a J-beta primer mix were used in a second PCR of roughly 7 to 11 cycles. TCRdb re-called the 5' RACE reads with MiXCR, one entry per CDR3 protein. The sample contains 1.5 million to 2 million distinct CDR3 sequences, around half of which appear only once. This CDR3 is built from 14 residues. CDR1 and CDR2 (germline): MNHEY, SMNVEV (reference sequence). The V call is TRBV27, the J call TRBJ2-4, with TRBD2 matching 9 bases. The closer fit of TRBJ2-7 to the DNA end suggests the J call may be wrong. Sequencing used blood. The receptor comes from a woman between 40 and 55 years old in good health. The CDR3 spells CASSFAIAGDEQYF. Written as DNA, the CDR3 is TGTGCCAGCAGTTTTGCAATAGCGGGGGACGAGCAGTACTTC.